Shown below are 28 T cell receptor beta chains from a single sample sequenced in a study of T cell repertoires in cytomegalovirus infection. TCRdb processed the reads anew with MiXCR; each CDR3 protein has one entry. Among approximately 600,000 distinct CDR3 sequences listed, around 40% were seen once. Their specific antigens are unknown. Sequencing used cultured PBMCs, obtained from culture after CMV antigen stimulation. Receptor source: a human donor in good health (CMV status not recorded). Some clones in this sample may be carry-over from other donors' samples.

The rearrangement links TRBV7-6 to TRBJ2-3, with 8 bases aligning to TRBD1. Germline V gene data show CDR1 as SGHVS and CDR2 as FNYEAQ. The CDR3 contains 18 residues. V was clipped by 4 bases and J by 0 bases; unmatched bases: 12. CDR3 sequence reads: CASSSGQVLLTSTDTQYF. CDR3 coding DNA: TGTGCCAGCAGCTCGGGACAGGTGTTACTTACTAGCACAGATACGCAGTATTTT.

This clonotype was observed a few times. This rearrangement joins TRBV6-2 or TRBV6-3 to TRBJ2-4; 9 bases line up with TRBD1. V lost 8 bases to trimming and J lost 2 bases; unmatched junction nucleotides: 16. There are 18 residues in the CDR3. Germline assignment: CDR1 MNHEY and CDR2 SVGEGT. The CDR3 nucleotides are TGTGCCAGCCGAAGCGGGACAGGGCTTCCATATTCCAAAAACATTCAGTACTTC. Its translation: CASRSGTGLPYSKNIQYF.

This clonotype was seen only a few times. The chain recombines TRBV7-2 with TRBJ1-1; 7 bases fit TRBD1. Trimming took 5 bases from V and 3 from J; bases not matched to a gene: 6. There are 14 residues in the CDR3. Germline V gene lookup returns CDR1 SGHTA and CDR2 FQGNSA. CDR3 nucleotide sequence: TGTGCCAGCAGCCTTGACAGGGCCTACACTGAAGCTTTCTTT. Translation gives CASSLDRAYTEAFF.

This clonotype has only a few counts. V usage is TRBV28 and J usage is TRBJ2-7, with 8 bases aligning to TRBD1. CDR3 size: 13 residues. The germline V gene has CDR1 MDHEN and CDR2 SYDVKM. Unmatched junction bases numbered 3, after V lost 2 bases and J lost 6 bases. The CDR3 spells CASSLTDRGEQYF. The CDR3 nucleotides are TGTGCCAGCAGTTTAACTGACAGGGGCGAGCAGTACTTC.

This chain connects TRBV10-3 to TRBJ2-1, with TRBD1 matching over 7 bases. Germline V gene data show CDR1 as ENHRY and CDR2 as SYGVKD. The CDR3 has 17 amino acids. V was pared by 3 bases and J by 7 bases, with 15 bases of the junction left unmatched. In DNA, the CDR3 is TGTGCCATCAGTGATCCCCGTAGGCTGACAGGGTATAATGAGCAGTTCTTC. Translation gives CAISDPRRLTGYNEQFF.

This chain connects TRBV7-2 to TRBJ1-1, with 8 bases identical to TRBD1. V trimming: 5 bases; J trimming: 1 base; junction bases outside the gene matches: 6. The CDR3 runs 15 residues. Germline assignment: CDR1 SGHTA and CDR2 FQGNSA. CDR3 nucleotide sequence: TGTGCCAGCAGCCCAAGAGGGACAGGGAACACTGAAGCTTTCTTT. Its protein is CASSPRGTGNTEAFF.

The chain uses TRBV6-5 and TRBJ2-3; unclear D gene. Trimming cost V 6 bases and J 0 bases, with 13 bases left between them. The CDR3 has 15 residues. Per the germline V gene, CDR1 is MNHEY and CDR2 is SVGAGI. CDR3 loop: CASSWSHSSTDTQYF. The DNA for the CDR3 is TGTGCCAGCAGCTGGTCCCACAGCAGCACAGATACGCAGTATTTT.

The V call is TRBV23-1, the J call TRBJ2-7; TRBD2 matches at 10 bases. TRBV23-1 is sorted into the ORF group, with uncertain function. Trimming took 10 bases from V and 0 from J; bases not matched to a gene: 9. The CDR3 totals 15 residues. Written as DNA, the CDR3 is TGCGCCAAGCCACCGGGACTAGCGAGCTCCTACGAGCAGTACTTC. It codes for CAKPPGLASSYEQYF.

V usage is TRBV12-3 or TRBV12-4 and J usage is TRBJ1-5; 7 nucleotides align to TRBD1. The CDR3 is 14 amino acids. Unmatched junction bases numbered 8, after V lost 7 bases and J lost 5 bases. The DNA of the CDR3 is TGTGCCAGCAACCTCCACGACAGGGATCAGCCCCAGCATTTT. This encodes CASNLHDRDQPQHF.

This clonotype is a singleton in its sample. The rearrangement links TRBV30 to TRBJ1-2, with D possibly TRBD1 on 6 matching bases. This CDR3 region has 14 residues. Trimming removed 3 bases from V and 0 bases from J, with 11 bases in between. The germline V gene encodes CDR1 GTSNPN and CDR2 SVGIG (reference sequence). The CDR3 is CAWRGDISNYGYTF. The DNA for the CDR3 is TGTGCCTGGAGAGGGGACATTTCTAACTATGGCTACACCTTC.

This clonotype was counted a few times. The chain links TRBV12-3 or TRBV12-4 to TRBJ1-2, with 9 bases fitting TRBD1. This CDR3 has 15 residues. V lost 1 base to trimming and J lost 7 bases; unmatched junction nucleotides: 7. The CDR3 bases are TGTGCCAGCAGTTTAGTAGGACAGGGGACTGCTGGCTACACCTTC. As protein: CASSLVGQGTAGYTF.

This sequence joins TRBV19 and TRBJ2-1; 10 bases align to TRBD1. CDR3 length: 18 residues. Trimming took 4 bases from V and 4 from J; bases not matched to a gene: 13. CDR1 is LNHDA and CDR2 is SQIVND in the germline V gene (reference sequence). The CDR3, as DNA: TGTGCCAGTAGTAAGGGACAGGGGAAGGTTATTAGGTACAATGAGCAGTTCTTC. This translates into CASSKGQGKVIRYNEQFF.

This chain links TRBV7-2 with TRBJ2-7, with 7 bases matching TRBD2. CDR3 size: 14 residues. CDR1 is SGHTA and CDR2 is FQGNSA in the germline V gene. The J segment lost 3 bases and the V segment lost 4 bases, leaving 6 bases of the junction unmatched. The CDR3 sequence is CASSSREGGYEQYF. As DNA, the CDR3 is TGTGCCAGCAGCTCCAGGGAGGGTGGCTACGAGCAGTACTTC.

In this sample, this clonotype turned up a few times. This chain links TRBV11-2 with TRBJ2-7, with D hard to call. Germline V gives CDR1 SGHAT, CDR2 FQNNGV. The CDR3 extends over 16 amino acids. With 5 bases removed from V and 0 bases from J, the gap between germline ends came to 17 bases. As DNA, the CDR3 is TGTGCCAGCAGCCGCCTCCGTGGTCCTAGCTCCTACGAGCAGTACTTC. It encodes CASSRLRGPSSYEQYF.

A few counts support this clonotype. This chain links TRBV10-3 with TRBJ2-5, with 9 nucleotides matching TRBD1. This CDR3 is 14 amino acids long. Germline assignment: CDR1 ENHRY and CDR2 SYGVKD. After removal of 11 bases from V and 4 bases from J, the junction contained 11 bases not matched to a gene. CDR3 DNA: TGTGCCGCTCGGCCGGGACAGGGTGCAGAGACCCAGTACTTC. Translating gives CAARPGQGAETQYF.

The chain links TRBV7-2 to TRBJ2-7, with TRBD2 matching over 8 bases. Germline V gene data show CDR1 as SGHTA and CDR2 as FQGNSA. This CDR3 spans 13 amino acids. V was pared by 10 bases and J by 2 bases, with 7 bases of the junction left unmatched. The CDR3 bases are TGTGCCACGGGAGGGGGACCGGCCTACGAGCAGTACTTC. Translating it yields CATGGGPAYEQYF.

The chain combines TRBV27 with TRBJ2-3; 8 positions match TRBD2. The CDR3 runs 15 residues. V lost 3 bases to trimming and J lost 3 bases; unmatched junction nucleotides: 5. Germline V gene lookup returns CDR1 MNHEY and CDR2 SMNVEV (reference sequence). CDR3 DNA sequence: TGTGCCAGCAGTTTTAGCGGGATTGGGACAGATACGCAGTATTTT. Its translation is CASSFSGIGTDTQYF.

A few counts support this clonotype. The J gene is TRBJ1-2, the V gene TRBV12-3 or TRBV12-4; perhaps TRBD1 as D (5 bases). The CDR3 loop spans 12 amino acids. V gave up 7 bases and J gave up 4 bases, with 10 bases separating them. CDR3 sequence: CASTPGPYGYTF. CDR3 coding DNA: TGTGCCAGCACCCCGGGACCCTATGGCTACACCTTC.

This clonotype was seen more than once but under ten times. V gene TRBV7-2 combines with J gene TRBJ1-2; 7 nucleotides match TRBD1. The CDR3 is made up of 15 amino acids. The germline CDR1 and CDR2 sequences are SGHTA and FQGNSA. V dropped 1 base and J dropped 1; count of bases not matched to a gene: 3. The CDR3 loop reads CASSLVAGGNYGYTF. The CDR3 nucleotides read TGTGCCAGCAGCTTAGTGGCAGGGGGTAACTATGGCTACACCTTC.

The chain combines TRBV2 with TRBJ2-1; 10 bases match TRBD2. With V trimmed by 10 bases and J by 2 bases, 14 bases remained unmatched. From germline, CDR1 is SNHLY and CDR2 FYNNEI. The CDR3 consists of 17 residues. CDR3 sequence reads: CAIRARASGSTYNEQFF. The CDR3 DNA is TGTGCCATCCGGGCGAGGGCTAGCGGGAGTACCTACAATGAGCAGTTCTTC.

This clonotype was seen repeatedly, ten times or more. J is TRBJ2-3 and V is TRBV7-2; TRBD2 matches at 11 bases. CDR1 and CDR2 (germline): SGHTA, FQGNSA. Losses at the gene ends were 5 bases for V and 6 bases for J; bases not matched to a gene: 7. The CDR3 runs 15 residues. The CDR3 loop is CASSVSGGVADTQYF. Written as DNA, the CDR3 is TGTGCCAGCAGCGTTAGCGGGGGGGTAGCGGATACGCAGTATTTT.

The chain recombines TRBV7-6 with TRBJ2-1, with D possibly being TRBD1 or TRBD2 (7 bases each). The V end was cut by 1 base, the J end by 9 bases, with 16 bases between. In germline, CDR1 is SGHVS, CDR2 FNYEAQ. The CDR3 totals 15 residues. CDR3 amino acids: CASSLGAGGVGEQFF. The CDR3, as DNA: TGTGCCAGCAGCTTAGGGGCAGGGGGGGTTGGTGAGCAGTTCTTC.

This clonotype appeared many times. The gene calls are TRBV7-7 and TRBJ1-6; no reliable D call. The length of the CDR3 is 15 residues. Germline V gene sequence: CDR1 SSHAT, CDR2 FNYEAQ (reference sequence). Trimming took off 1 base at V and 0 bases at J, with 4 bases between the two ends. The CDR3 sequence is CASSLESSYNSPLHF. CDR3 coding DNA: TGTGCCAGCAGCTTAGAGAGCTCCTATAATTCACCCCTCCACTTT. Based on the CDR3 plus reference TRBV7-7 and TRBJ1-6, the full variable domain is GAGVSQSPRYKVTKRGQDVTLRCDPISSHATLYWYQQALGQGPEFLTYFNYEAQPDKSGLPSDRFSAERPEGSISTLTIQRTEQRDSAMYRCASSLESSYNSPLHFGNGTRLTVT.

The V call is TRBV10-3, the J call TRBJ2-1; D tentatively fits TRBD1 or TRBD2 (6 bases each). The CDR3 is made up of 14 amino acids. Trimming took off 10 bases at V and 10 bases at J, with 23 bases between the two ends. The germline gives CDR1 ENHRY, CDR2 SYGVKD. CDR3 sequence reads: CATSLEGGQGEQFF. Written as DNA, the CDR3 is TGTGCCACCTCCTTGGAGGGGGGCCAGGGGGAGCAGTTCTTC.

The J gene is TRBJ2-1, the V gene TRBV9, with 9 bases that match TRBD2. V was clipped by 1 base and J by 7 bases; unmatched bases: 12. In germline, CDR1 is SGDLS, CDR2 YYNGEE. The CDR3 loop spans 17 amino acids. Written as DNA, the CDR3 is TGTGCCAGCAGCGTAACGGGGGGGGTAGCGGGAGTGAATGAGCAGTTCTTC. Translated, it gives CASSVTGGVAGVNEQFF.

The genes are TRBV10-3 and TRBJ2-5; 12 bases are a match to TRBD2. The CDR3 is made up of 17 amino acids. Per germline, CDR1 ENHRY and CDR2 SYGVKD. Unmatched junction bases numbered 11, after V lost 4 bases and J lost 5 bases. CDR3 amino acids: CAISADPTSGGHETQYF. The CDR3 nucleotides read TGTGCCATCAGTGCAGATCCGACTAGCGGGGGACATGAGACCCAGTACTTC.

This clonotype occurred a few times. The V and J genes are TRBV28 and TRBJ1-2; D uncertain. V lost 7 bases and J lost 6, with 27 bases in between. CDR3 length: 17 residues. Germline V gene lookup returns CDR1 MDHEN and CDR2 SYDVKM. The CDR3 protein is CASKGRMRPQVLDGYTF. The DNA for the CDR3 is TGTGCCAGCAAGGGTCGCATGAGGCCTCAGGTTTTGGATGGCTACACCTTC.

The table lists this clonotype with a few counts. The chain joins TRBV6-5 to TRBJ1-1; D gene ambiguous. CDR3 length: 14 residues. Germline assignment: CDR1 MNHEY and CDR2 SVGAGI. V lost 3 bases to trimming and J lost 3 bases, with 11 bases between them. The CDR3 sequence: CASSYSGLDTEAFF. CDR3 coding DNA: TGTGCCAGCAGTTATTCCGGGTTGGACACTGAAGCTTTCTTT.